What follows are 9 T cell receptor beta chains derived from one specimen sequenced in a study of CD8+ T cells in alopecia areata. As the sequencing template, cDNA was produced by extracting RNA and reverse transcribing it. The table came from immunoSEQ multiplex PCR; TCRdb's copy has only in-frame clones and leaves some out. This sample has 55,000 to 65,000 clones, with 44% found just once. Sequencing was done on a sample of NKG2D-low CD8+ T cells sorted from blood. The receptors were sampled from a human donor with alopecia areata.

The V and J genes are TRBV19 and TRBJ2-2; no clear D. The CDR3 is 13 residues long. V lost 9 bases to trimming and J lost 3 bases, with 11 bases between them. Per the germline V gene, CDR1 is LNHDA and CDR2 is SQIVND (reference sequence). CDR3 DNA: TGTGCCAGCATTGCCCACGACACCGGGGAGCTGTTTTTT. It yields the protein CASIAHDTGELFF. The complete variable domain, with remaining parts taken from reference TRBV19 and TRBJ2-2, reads DGGITQSPKYLFRKEGQNVTLSCEQNLNHDAMYWYRQDPGQGLRLIYYSQIVNDFQKGDIAEGYSVSREKKESFPLTVTSAQKNPTAFYLCASIAHDTGELFFGEGSRLTVL.

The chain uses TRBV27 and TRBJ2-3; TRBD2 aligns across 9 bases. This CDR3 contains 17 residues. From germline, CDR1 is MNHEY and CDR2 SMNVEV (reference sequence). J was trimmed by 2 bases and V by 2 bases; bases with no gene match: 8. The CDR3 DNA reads TGTGCCAGCAGTTTACGTTCTAGCGGGGACTACACAGATACGCAGTATTTT. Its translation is CASSLRSSGDYTDTQYF.

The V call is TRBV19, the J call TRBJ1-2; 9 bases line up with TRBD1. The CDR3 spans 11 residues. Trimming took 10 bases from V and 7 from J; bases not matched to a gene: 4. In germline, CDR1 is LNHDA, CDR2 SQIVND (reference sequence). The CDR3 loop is CATGTGFGYTF. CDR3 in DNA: TGTGCCACCGGGACAGGGTTTGGCTACACCTTC.

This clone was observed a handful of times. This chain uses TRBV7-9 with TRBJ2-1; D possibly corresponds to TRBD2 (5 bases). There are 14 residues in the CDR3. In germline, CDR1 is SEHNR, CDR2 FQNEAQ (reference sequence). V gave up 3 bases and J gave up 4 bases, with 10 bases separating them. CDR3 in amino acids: CASSLGVDYNEQFF. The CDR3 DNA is TGTGCCAGCAGCTTGGGAGTGGATTACAATGAGCAGTTCTTC.

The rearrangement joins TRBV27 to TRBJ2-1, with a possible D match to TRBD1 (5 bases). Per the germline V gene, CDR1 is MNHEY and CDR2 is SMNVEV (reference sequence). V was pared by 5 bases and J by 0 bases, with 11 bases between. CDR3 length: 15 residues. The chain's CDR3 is CASSPQASSYNEQFF. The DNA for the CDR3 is TGTGCCAGCAGTCCACAGGCGAGCTCCTACAATGAGCAGTTCTTC.

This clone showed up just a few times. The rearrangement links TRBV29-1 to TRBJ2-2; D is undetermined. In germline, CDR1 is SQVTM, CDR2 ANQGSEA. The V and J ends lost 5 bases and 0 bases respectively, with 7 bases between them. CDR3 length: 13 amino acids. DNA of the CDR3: TGCAGCGTTCTCCGGGCGAACACCGGGGAGCTGTTTTTT. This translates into CSVLRANTGELFF.

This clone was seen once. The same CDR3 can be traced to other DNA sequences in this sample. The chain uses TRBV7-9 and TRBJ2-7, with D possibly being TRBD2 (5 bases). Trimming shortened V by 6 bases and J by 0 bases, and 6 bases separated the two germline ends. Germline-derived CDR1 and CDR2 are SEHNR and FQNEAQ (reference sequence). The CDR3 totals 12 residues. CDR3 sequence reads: CASRGSSYEQYF. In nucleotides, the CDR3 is TGTGCCAGCAGGGGGAGCTCCTACGAGCAGTACTTC.

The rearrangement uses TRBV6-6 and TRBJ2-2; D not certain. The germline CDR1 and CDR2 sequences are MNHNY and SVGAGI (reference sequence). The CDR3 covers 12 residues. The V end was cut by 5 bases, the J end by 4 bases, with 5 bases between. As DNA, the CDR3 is TGTGCCAGCAGTCCTTCCACCGGGGAGCTGTTTTTT. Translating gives CASSPSTGELFF.

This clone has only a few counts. CDR3 loop: CASSLTGTRTDTQYF. In DNA, the CDR3 is TGTGCCAGCAGCTTAACTGGGACCCGCACAGATACGCAGTATTTT. The chain recombines TRBV7-9 with TRBJ2-3; D possibly matches TRBD1 or TRBD2 (5 bases each). V gave up 2 bases and J gave up 1 base, with 10 bases separating them. Germline-derived CDR1 and CDR2 are SEHNR and FQNEAQ (reference sequence). There are 15 residues in the CDR3.